A single T cell receptor (beta chain) is shown here with its context. Antigen specificity is unknown. The sample comes from a study of T cell responses to AZD1222 COVID-19 vaccine. Study summary: Pooling of second doses given at about 4 or about 12 weeks was done. Overall study findings and caveats: There were repertoire samples only from the period after the peak T cell response. Regions left unmutated in variants are reportedly the target of nearly half of spike-specific TCRs. Breadth and depth of Spike-specific TCRs rose after two AZD1222 doses.

Looked up from germline, CDR1 is MDHEN and CDR2 is SYDVKM. This CDR3 comprises 15 residues. Trimming took 6 bases from V and 2 from J, leaving 16 bases between them. Assay: immunoSEQ multiplex PCR; the TCRdb copy retains only in-frame clones and omits some. The sample has approximately 170,000 clones, about 91% seen once; the top ten hold 4.4%. The chain has TRBV28 and TRBJ2-5, with D perhaps being TRBD1 or TRBD2 (5 bases each). The origin of this receptor is an adult in good health. The sequencing here drew on peripheral blood, taken on day 0 of AZD1222 vaccination. The CDR3 region has the DNA TGTGCCAGCAGCCGACCGGGGCCGGGGCAAGAGACCCAGTACTTC. Translating gives CASSRPGPGQETQYF.